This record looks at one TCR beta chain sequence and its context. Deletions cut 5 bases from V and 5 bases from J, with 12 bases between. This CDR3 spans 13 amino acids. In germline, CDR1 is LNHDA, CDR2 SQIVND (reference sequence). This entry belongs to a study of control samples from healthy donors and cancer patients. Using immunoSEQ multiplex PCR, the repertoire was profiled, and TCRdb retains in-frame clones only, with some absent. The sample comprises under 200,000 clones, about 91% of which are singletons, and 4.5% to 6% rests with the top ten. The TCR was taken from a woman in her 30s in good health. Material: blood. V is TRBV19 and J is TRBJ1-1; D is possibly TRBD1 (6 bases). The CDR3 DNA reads TGTGCCAGTAGTTTCCAGGGGTTAACTGAAGCTTTCTTT. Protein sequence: CASSFQGLTEAFF.